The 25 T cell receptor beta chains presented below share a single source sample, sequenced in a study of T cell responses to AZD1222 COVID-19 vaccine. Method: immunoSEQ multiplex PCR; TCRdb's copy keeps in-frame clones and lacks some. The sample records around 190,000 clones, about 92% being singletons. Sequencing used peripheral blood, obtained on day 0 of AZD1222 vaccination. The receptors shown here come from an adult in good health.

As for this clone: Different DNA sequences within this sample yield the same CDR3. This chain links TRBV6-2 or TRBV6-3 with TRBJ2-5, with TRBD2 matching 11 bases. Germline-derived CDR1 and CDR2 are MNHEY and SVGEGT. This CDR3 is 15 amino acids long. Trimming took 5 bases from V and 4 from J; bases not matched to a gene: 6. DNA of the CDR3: TGTGCCAGCAGTCTCCTAGCGGGGGGCAGAGAGACCCAGTACTTC. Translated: CASSLLAGGRETQYF.

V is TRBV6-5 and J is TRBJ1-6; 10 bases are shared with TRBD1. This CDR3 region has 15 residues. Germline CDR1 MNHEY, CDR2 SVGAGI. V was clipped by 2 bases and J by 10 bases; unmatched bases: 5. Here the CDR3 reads CASSYGQGGESPLHF. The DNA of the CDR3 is TGTGCCAGCAGTTACGGACAGGGGGGGGAATCACCCCTCCACTTT.

The CDR3 nucleotides are TGTGCCAGCTCACCAGTGGGGACAGGGGACACCTACAATGAGCAGTTCTTC. Translating gives CASSPVGTGDTYNEQFF. The J gene is TRBJ2-1, the V gene TRBV18; 10 bases line up with TRBD1. Germline CDR1 and CDR2: KGHSH and LQKENI. This CDR3 is built from 17 residues. The V gene end was trimmed by 2 bases and the J gene end by 2 bases; junction bases not matched to a gene: 6.

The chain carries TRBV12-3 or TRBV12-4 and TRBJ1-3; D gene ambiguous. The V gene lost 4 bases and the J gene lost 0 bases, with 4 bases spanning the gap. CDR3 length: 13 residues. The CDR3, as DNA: TGTGCCAGCAGTTACAGCTCTGGAAACACCATATATTTT. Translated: CASSYSSGNTIYF.

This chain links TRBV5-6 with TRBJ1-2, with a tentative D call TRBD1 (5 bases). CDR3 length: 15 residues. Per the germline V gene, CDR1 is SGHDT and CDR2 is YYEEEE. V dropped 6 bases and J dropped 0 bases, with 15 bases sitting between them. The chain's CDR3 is CASTLGGFANYGYTF. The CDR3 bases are TGTGCCAGCACCCTGGGGGGGTTCGCTAACTATGGCTACACCTTC. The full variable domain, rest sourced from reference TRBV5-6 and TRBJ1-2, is DAGVTQSPTHLIKTRGQQVTLRCSPKSGHDTVSWYQQALGQGPQFIFQYYEEEERQRGNFPDRFSGHQFPNYSSELNVNALLLGDSALYLCASTLGGFANYGYTFGSGTRLTVV.

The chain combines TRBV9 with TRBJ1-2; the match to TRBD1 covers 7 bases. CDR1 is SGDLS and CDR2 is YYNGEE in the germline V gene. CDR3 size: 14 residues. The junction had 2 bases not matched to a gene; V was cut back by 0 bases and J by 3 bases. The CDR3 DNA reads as TGTGCCAGCAGCGTAGGAGGGGGCGACTATGGCTACACCTTC. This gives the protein CASSVGGGDYGYTF.

DNA for the CDR3: TGTGCCAGCATTGGGGGTAATGAGCAGTTCTTC. Encoded protein: CASIGGNEQFF. V gene TRBV12-3 or TRBV12-4 combines with J gene TRBJ2-1; either TRBD1 or TRBD2 may fit D (5 bases each). The germline V and J ends were trimmed by 7 bases and 7 bases, with 8 bases remaining between them. The CDR3 length is 11 residues.

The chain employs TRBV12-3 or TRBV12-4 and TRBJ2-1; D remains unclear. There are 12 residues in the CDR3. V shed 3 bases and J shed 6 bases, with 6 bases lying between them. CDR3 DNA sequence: TGTGCCAGCAGTTTTTCCCCCAATGAGCAGTTCTTC. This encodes CASSFSPNEQFF.

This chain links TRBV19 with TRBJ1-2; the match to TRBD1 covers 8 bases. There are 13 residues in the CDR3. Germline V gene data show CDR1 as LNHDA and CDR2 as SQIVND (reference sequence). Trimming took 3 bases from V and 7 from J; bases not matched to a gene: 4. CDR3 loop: CASSIPGGGGYTF. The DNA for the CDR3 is TGTGCCAGTAGTATCCCAGGGGGCGGTGGCTACACCTTC.

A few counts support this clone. The CDR3 here is CASSMWRGGRTGELFF. The DNA of the CDR3 is TGCGCCAGCAGTATGTGGCGGGGGGGTCGGACCGGGGAGCTGTTTTTT. The V gene is TRBV4-1, the J gene TRBJ2-2, with 9 bases that match TRBD2. The V and J ends lost 6 bases and 5 bases, in that order; junction bases with no gene match: 10. From germline, CDR1 is MGHRA and CDR2 YSYEKL. CDR3 length: 16 residues.

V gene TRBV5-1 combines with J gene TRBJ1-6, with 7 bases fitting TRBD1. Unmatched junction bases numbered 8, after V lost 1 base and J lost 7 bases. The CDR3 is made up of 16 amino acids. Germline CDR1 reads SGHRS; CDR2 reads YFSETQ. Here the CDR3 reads CASSLTTGTANSPLHF. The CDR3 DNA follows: TGCGCCAGCAGCTTGACAACCGGGACAGCGAATTCACCCCTCCACTTT.

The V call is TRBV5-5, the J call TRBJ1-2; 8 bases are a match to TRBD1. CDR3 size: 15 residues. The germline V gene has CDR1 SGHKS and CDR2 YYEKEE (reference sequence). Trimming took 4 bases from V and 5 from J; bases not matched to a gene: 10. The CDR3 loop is CASSGPGTGVYGYTF. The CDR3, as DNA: TGTGCCAGCAGCGGACCCGGGACAGGCGTGTATGGCTACACCTTC.

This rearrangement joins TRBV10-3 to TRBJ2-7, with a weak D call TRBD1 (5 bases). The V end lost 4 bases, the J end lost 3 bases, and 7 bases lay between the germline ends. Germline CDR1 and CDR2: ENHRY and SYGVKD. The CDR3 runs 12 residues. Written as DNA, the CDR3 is TGTGCCATCAGTGCAGACAGCTACGAGCAGTACTTC. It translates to CAISADSYEQYF.

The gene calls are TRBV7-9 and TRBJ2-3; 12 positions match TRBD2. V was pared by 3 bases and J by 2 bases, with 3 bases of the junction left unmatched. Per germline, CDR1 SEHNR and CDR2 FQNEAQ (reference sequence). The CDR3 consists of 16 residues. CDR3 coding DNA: TGTGCCAGCAGCTTCGGGACTAGCGGGCCCACAGATACGCAGTATTTT. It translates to CASSFGTSGPTDTQYF.

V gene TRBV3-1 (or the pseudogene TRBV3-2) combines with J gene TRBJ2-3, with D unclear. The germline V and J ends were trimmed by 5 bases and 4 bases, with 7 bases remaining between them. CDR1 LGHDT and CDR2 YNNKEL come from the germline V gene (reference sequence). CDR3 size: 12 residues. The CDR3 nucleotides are TGTGCCAGCAGCTATGAGGCAGATACGCAGTATTTT. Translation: CASSYEADTQYF.

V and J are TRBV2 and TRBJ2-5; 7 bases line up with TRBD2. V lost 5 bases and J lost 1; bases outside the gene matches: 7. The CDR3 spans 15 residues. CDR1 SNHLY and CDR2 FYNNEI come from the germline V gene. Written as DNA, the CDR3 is TGTGCCAGCAGTAGAGGCGGCGGGGGCCAAGAGACCCAGTACTTC. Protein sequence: CASSRGGGGQETQYF.

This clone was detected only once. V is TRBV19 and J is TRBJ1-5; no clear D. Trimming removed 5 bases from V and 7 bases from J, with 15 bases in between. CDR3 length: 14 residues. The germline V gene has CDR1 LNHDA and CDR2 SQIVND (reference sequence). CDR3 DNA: TGTGCCAGTAGTGCGGTTTTTCTTGGACAGCCCCAGCATTTT. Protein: CASSAVFLGQPQHF.

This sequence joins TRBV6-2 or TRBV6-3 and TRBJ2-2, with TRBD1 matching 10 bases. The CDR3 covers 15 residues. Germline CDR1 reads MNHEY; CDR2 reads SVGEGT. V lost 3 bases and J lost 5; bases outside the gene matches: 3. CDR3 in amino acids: CASSYGQGVTGELFF. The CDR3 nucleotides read TGTGCCAGCAGTTATGGACAGGGGGTAACCGGGGAGCTGTTTTTT.

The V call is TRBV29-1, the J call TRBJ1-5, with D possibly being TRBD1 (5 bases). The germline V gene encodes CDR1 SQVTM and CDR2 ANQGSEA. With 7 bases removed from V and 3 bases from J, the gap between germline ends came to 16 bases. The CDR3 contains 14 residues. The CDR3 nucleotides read TGCAGCGCCCTAATCGGGGGGTACAATCAGCCCCAGCATTTT. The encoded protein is CSALIGGYNQPQHF.

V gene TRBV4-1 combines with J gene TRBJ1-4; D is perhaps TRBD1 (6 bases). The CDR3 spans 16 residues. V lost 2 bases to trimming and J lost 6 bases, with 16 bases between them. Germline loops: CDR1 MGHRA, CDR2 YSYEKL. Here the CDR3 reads CASSQRVQGLDEKLFF. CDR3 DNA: TGCGCCAGCAGCCAAAGGGTTCAGGGGCTAGATGAAAAACTGTTTTTT.

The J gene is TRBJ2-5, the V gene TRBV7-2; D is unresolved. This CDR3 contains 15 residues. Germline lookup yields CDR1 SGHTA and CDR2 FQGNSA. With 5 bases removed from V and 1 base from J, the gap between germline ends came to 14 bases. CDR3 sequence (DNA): TGTGCCAGCAGCACGCGGCTGGTTACCCAAGAGACCCAGTACTTC. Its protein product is CASSTRLVTQETQYF.

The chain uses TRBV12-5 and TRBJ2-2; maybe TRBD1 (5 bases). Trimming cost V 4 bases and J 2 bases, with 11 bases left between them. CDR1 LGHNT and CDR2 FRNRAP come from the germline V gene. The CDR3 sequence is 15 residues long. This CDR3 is CASGWADINTGELFF. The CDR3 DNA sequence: TGTGCTAGTGGTTGGGCGGACATTAACACCGGGGAGCTGTTTTTT.

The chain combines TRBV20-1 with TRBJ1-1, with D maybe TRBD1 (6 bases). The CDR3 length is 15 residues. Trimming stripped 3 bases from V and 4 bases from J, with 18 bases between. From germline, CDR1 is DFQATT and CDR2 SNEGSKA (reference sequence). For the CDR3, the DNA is TGCAGTGCTAGTAGGGCAGGGGTGTTCGTCACTGAAGCTTTCTTT. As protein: CSASRAGVFVTEAFF.

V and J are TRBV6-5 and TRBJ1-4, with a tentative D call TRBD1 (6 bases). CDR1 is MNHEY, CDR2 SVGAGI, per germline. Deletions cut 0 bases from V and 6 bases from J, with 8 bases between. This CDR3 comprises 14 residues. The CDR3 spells CASSYSGQYEKLFF. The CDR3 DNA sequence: TGTGCCAGCAGTTACTCGGGACAATATGAAAAACTGTTTTTT.

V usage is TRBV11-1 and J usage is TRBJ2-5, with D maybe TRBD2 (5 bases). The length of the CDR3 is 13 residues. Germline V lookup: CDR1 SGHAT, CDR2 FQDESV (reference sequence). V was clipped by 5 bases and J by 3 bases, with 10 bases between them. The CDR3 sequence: CASSLGSKETQYF. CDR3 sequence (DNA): TGTGCCAGCAGCCTAGGGAGTAAAGAGACCCAGTACTTC.